This T cell receptor beta chain is drawn from a study of blood T cell repertoires in COVID-19. While infection was still active, Seattle patients were enrolled and then followed longitudinally. Comments on this clone: Other nucleotide sequences from this sample produce the same CDR3.

Clones were read by immunoSEQ multiplex PCR, and TCRdb kept only the in-frame ones, dropping some. The repertoire holds fewer than 350,000 clones, with 85% to 90% as singletons. The V segment lost 3 bases and the J segment 0 bases; nucleotides outside the gene matches: 3. CDR3 size: 15 residues. CDR1 is LNHDA, CDR2 SQIVND, per germline (reference sequence). Sequences were obtained from peripheral blood. This chain links TRBV19 with TRBJ1-1; 8 nucleotides align to TRBD1. This TCR came from a woman in her 30s with COVID-19, enrolled during active disease. CDR3 protein: CASSIDRGLNTEAFF. CDR3 coding DNA: TGTGCCAGTAGTATTGACAGGGGCTTGAACACTGAAGCTTTCTTT. The complete variable domain, with remaining parts taken from reference TRBV19 and TRBJ1-1, reads DGGITQSPKYLFRKEGQNVTLSCEQNLNHDAMYWYRQDPGQGLRLIYYSQIVNDFQKGDIAEGYSVSREKKESFPLTVTSAQKNPTAFYLCASSIDRGLNTEAFFGQGTRLTVV.